This entry lists 27 T cell receptor beta chains sequenced from one sample in a study of shared clonotypes between healthy human individuals. Data came from immunoSEQ multiplex PCR; TCRdb stores just in-frame clones and leaves some out. The sample consists of roughly 2 million clones, roughly 95% of them appearing once. Specimen: naive CD4+ T cells sorted from blood. Subset noted: CD45RA+ positively selected. The receptors were gathered from a man younger than 35 in good health.

The genes are TRBV10-2 and TRBJ2-7, with D perhaps matching TRBD1 or TRBD2 (6 bases each). Germline CDR1 is WSHSY and CDR2 is SAAADI. Trimming shortened V by 8 bases and J by 4 bases, and 18 bases separated the two germline ends. CDR3 size: 14 residues. DNA for the CDR3: TGCGCCAGCGTATCGGGGGTGGGGGCGTACGAGCAGTACTTC. Its translation: CASVSGVGAYEQYF.

V gene TRBV5-1 combines with J gene TRBJ1-1; TRBD1 agrees at 7 bases. Trimming cost V 4 bases and J 5 bases; bases outside gene matches: 11. In germline, CDR1 is SGHRS, CDR2 YFSETQ. The CDR3 length is 15 residues. This CDR3 reads CASSPRQGSGTEAFF. The CDR3 DNA reads TGCGCCAGCAGCCCGCGACAGGGTTCGGGTACTGAAGCTTTCTTT.

The gene calls are TRBV5-1 and TRBJ1-1, with a tentative D call TRBD1 (6 bases). V gave up 0 bases and J gave up 3 bases, with 15 bases separating them. This CDR3 is 16 amino acids long. Germline V lookup: CDR1 SGHRS, CDR2 YFSETQ. Written as DNA, the CDR3 is TGCGCCAGCAGCTTGGTACGCAGGGGTAGGGACACTGAAGCTTTCTTT. It specifies CASSLVRRGRDTEAFF.

The chain links TRBV7-8 to TRBJ2-7; 7 bases fit TRBD2. The CDR3 runs 15 residues. V lost 0 bases and J lost 2; bases outside the gene matches: 4. CDR1 is SGHVS and CDR2 is FQNEAQ in the germline V gene. The CDR3 DNA is TGTGCCAGCAGCTTAGCCCCCCGGGGGGCCTACGAGCAGTACTTC. It codes for CASSLAPRGAYEQYF.

This clone showed up just once. The chain recombines TRBV5-1 with TRBJ1-1; 7 positions agree with TRBD1. CDR3 length: 14 amino acids. V lost 3 bases to trimming and J lost 0 bases; unmatched junction nucleotides: 2. The V gene's germline CDR1 is SGHRS and CDR2 YFSETQ. CDR3 nucleotides: TGCGCCAGCAGCTGGGGACAGCTGAACACTGAAGCTTTCTTT. It yields the protein CASSWGQLNTEAFF.

CDR3 in DNA: TGTGCCATCAGCGATGGACTGACACCGGGCACAGATACGCAGTATTTT. Translated, it gives CAISDGLTPGTDTQYF. The V and J genes are TRBV10-3 and TRBJ2-3; a possible D gene is TRBD2 (5 bases). The V end was cut by 6 bases, the J end by 1 base, with 17 bases between. This CDR3 has 16 amino acids. CDR1 and CDR2 (germline): ENHRY, SYGVKD.

The chain has TRBV19 and TRBJ2-3; D is perhaps TRBD2 (5 bases). Germline lookup yields CDR1 LNHDA and CDR2 SQIVND (reference sequence). Deletions cut 5 bases from V and 0 bases from J, with 9 bases between. This CDR3 is 14 amino acids long. The CDR3 reads CASSLGASTDTQYF. The CDR3 DNA is TGTGCCAGTAGTCTGGGAGCTAGCACAGATACGCAGTATTTT.

The CDR3 here is CASSQDASGSVYEQYF. CDR3 bases: TGCGCCAGCAGCCAAGATGCTAGCGGGAGTGTCTACGAGCAGTACTTC. The chain joins TRBV4-1 to TRBJ2-7, with 10 positions matching TRBD2. Germline assignment: CDR1 MGHRA and CDR2 YSYEKL. Losses at the gene ends were 0 bases for V and 3 bases for J; bases not matched to a gene: 5. CDR3 length: 16 amino acids.

The rearrangement uses TRBV5-1 and TRBJ2-1; TRBD1 is a possible D gene (5 bases). This CDR3 is 21 amino acids long. Looked up from germline, CDR1 is SGHRS and CDR2 is YFSETQ. The V and J ends lost 1 base and 2 bases respectively, with 28 bases between them. The CDR3 region has the DNA TGCGCCAGCAGCTTGCCGGATGGTGGCAGGGAAGGTGATGAGGCCTACAATGAGCAGTTCTTC. Translated: CASSLPDGGREGDEAYNEQFF.

V gene TRBV6-6 combines with J gene TRBJ2-7; 8 bases agree with TRBD2. V shed 8 bases, J shed 2 bases, and the junction held 5 bases outside the gene matches. Germline CDR1 MNHNY, CDR2 SVGAGI (reference sequence). This CDR3 is built from 13 residues. The CDR3 spells CASLQRETYEQYF. CDR3 coding DNA: TGTGCCAGCCTCCAGCGGGAGACCTACGAGCAGTACTTC.

The chain uses TRBV11-2 and TRBJ1-4; D is unclear. The germline gives CDR1 SGHAT, CDR2 FQNNGV. Trimming pared 1 base from V and 8 bases from J, leaving 11 bases between. The CDR3 length is 14 residues. The CDR3 nucleotides read TGTGCCAGCAGCTTAGCTCCGATCGGGGAAAAACTGTTTTTT. Protein: CASSLAPIGEKLFF.

This chain connects TRBV7-2 to TRBJ1-1; TRBD1 is a possible D gene (5 bases). The germline V gene has CDR1 SGHTA and CDR2 FQGNSA. V lost 5 bases and J 3 bases, leaving 13 bases between the germline ends. CDR3 length: 14 residues. DNA of the CDR3: TGTGCCAGCAGCGTACGACCGGGGGACACTGAAGCTTTCTTT. Translating gives CASSVRPGDTEAFF. Supplemented by reference TRBV7-2 and TRBJ1-1, the full variable domain reads GAGVSQSPSNKVTEKGKDVELRCDPISGHTALYWYRQSLGQGLEFLIYFQGNSAPDKSGLPSDRFSAERTGGSVSTLTIQRTQQEDSAVYLCASSVRPGDTEAFFGQGTRLTVV.

Points on this clone: Other DNA sequences in the same sample also yield this CDR3. The gene calls are TRBV30 and TRBJ2-7; D gene uncertain. Germline values: CDR1 GTSNPN, CDR2 SVGIG (reference sequence). Trimming pared 2 bases from V and 3 bases from J, leaving 8 bases between. CDR3 length equals 12 residues. The CDR3: CAWSRASYEQYF. CDR3 coding DNA: TGTGCCTGGAGTAGGGCTAGCTACGAGCAGTACTTC.

The chain joins TRBV9 to TRBJ2-7, with a weak D call TRBD2 (5 bases). The CDR3 is made up of 14 amino acids. V lost 0 bases, J lost 4 bases, and 11 bases lay in between. Looked up from germline, CDR1 is SGDLS and CDR2 is YYNGEE. DNA for the CDR3: TGTGCCAGCAGCGTAGACGGGATGAGTTACGAGCAGTACTTC. Residues: CASSVDGMSYEQYF.

The chain uses TRBV6-1 and TRBJ1-3, with D uncertain. There are 15 residues in the CDR3. V was shortened by 1 base and J by 0 bases, with 7 bases between the two germline ends. Germline V gene data show CDR1 as MNHNS and CDR2 as SASEGT. The CDR3 DNA follows: TGTGCCAGCAGTGAAGGATGGAGCTCTGGAAACACCATATATTTT. Its translation: CASSEGWSSGNTIYF.

V and J are TRBV29-1 and TRBJ2-2; maybe TRBD1 (6 bases). The CDR3 is 13 residues long. Germline V gene lookup returns CDR1 SQVTM and CDR2 ANQGSEA. Deletions cut 6 bases from V and 5 bases from J, with 13 bases between. The CDR3 DNA follows: TGCAGCGTCGGGTTACAGGGAACCGGGGAGCTGTTTTTT. This translates into CSVGLQGTGELFF.

The chain employs TRBV5-1 and TRBJ1-3; D unclear. The CDR3 loop spans 17 amino acids. The germline V and J ends were trimmed by 0 bases and 0 bases, with 13 bases remaining between them. CDR1 is SGHRS and CDR2 is YFSETQ in the germline V gene. CDR3 in DNA: TGCGCCAGCAGCTTGGGAGGGCCAGCCAACTCTGGAAACACCATATATTTT. Translated: CASSLGGPANSGNTIYF.

The chain couples TRBV10-3 to TRBJ2-2, with D possibly TRBD2 on 5 matching bases. The germline CDR1 and CDR2 sequences are ENHRY and SYGVKD. This CDR3 region has 14 residues. Trimming stripped 10 bases from V and 0 bases from J, with 12 bases between. The CDR3 reads CATTNSANTGELFF. The CDR3, as DNA: TGTGCCACCACGAATAGCGCGAACACCGGGGAGCTGTTTTTT.

V gene TRBV2 combines with J gene TRBJ1-1; 10 nucleotides match TRBD1. This CDR3 comprises 14 residues. Germline CDR1 SNHLY, CDR2 FYNNEI. After removal of 4 bases from V and 8 bases from J, the junction contained 7 bases not matched to a gene. DNA for the CDR3: TGTGCCAGCAGTGCCTCGGGACAGGGGTCCGAAGCTTTCTTT. Translated: CASSASGQGSEAFF.

As regards this clone: Other DNA sequences in this sample translate to the same CDR3. V is TRBV6-6 and J is TRBJ2-2; a possible D gene is TRBD2 (6 bases). This CDR3 is 16 amino acids long. Germline CDR1 reads MNHNY; CDR2 reads SVGAGI (reference sequence). V was pared by 0 bases and J by 1 base, with 9 bases between. The CDR3 reads CASSYSGGENTGELFF. The CDR3 nucleotides read TGTGCCAGCAGTTACTCCGGAGGGGAGAACACCGGGGAGCTGTTTTTT.

The CDR3 DNA follows: TGTGCCAGCAGCTTATTACAGCCAAGCTCCTACAATGAGCAGTTCTTC. Translated: CASSLLQPSSYNEQFF. The rearrangement uses TRBV7-9 and TRBJ2-1; D unclear. Germline assignment: CDR1 SEHNR and CDR2 FQNEAQ (reference sequence). Trimming removed 2 bases at V and 0 bases at J, with 11 bases between. CDR3 size: 16 residues. The full variable domain, its missing parts supplied by reference TRBV7-9 and TRBJ2-1, is DTGVSQNPRHKITKRGQNVTFRCDPISEHNRLYWYRQTLGQGPEFLTYFQNEAQLEKSRLLSDRFSAERPKGSFSTLEIQRTEQGDSAMYLCASSLLQPSSYNEQFFGPGTRLTVL.

This clone was recorded once. The genes are TRBV7-2 and TRBJ1-1, with D perhaps matching TRBD1 (5 bases). The CDR3 runs 13 residues. Trimming left V 4 bases short and J 3 bases short, with 9 bases between. Germline-derived CDR1 and CDR2 are SGHTA and FQGNSA. Here the CDR3 DNA reads TGTGCCAGCAGCTGGGGACCCGACACTGAAGCTTTCTTT. This translates into CASSWGPDTEAFF.

The V and J genes are TRBV11-1 and TRBJ2-5; no firm D call. Germline V gene data show CDR1 as SGHAT and CDR2 as FQDESV (reference sequence). This CDR3 is built from 18 residues. The V end was cut by 5 bases, the J end by 3 bases, with 25 bases between. CDR3 coding DNA: TGTGCCAGCAGCCCAACAGTACCCGGTGCAGGCCAAGAAGAGACCCAGTACTTC. Protein product: CASSPTVPGAGQEETQYF.

This chain uses TRBV15 with TRBJ2-7, with 9 bases matching TRBD1. Looked up from germline, CDR1 is LNHNV and CDR2 is YYDKDF (reference sequence). The CDR3 spans 15 residues. Trimming at V came to 5 bases and at J to 6 bases, leaving 11 bases not matched to a gene. CDR3 amino acids: CATSGPQGARSEQYF. In nucleotides, the CDR3 is TGTGCCACCAGCGGACCACAGGGGGCGCGGTCCGAGCAGTACTTC.

The chain joins TRBV11-2 to TRBJ2-7, with 7 bases identical to TRBD1. The junction had 10 bases not matched to a gene; V was cut back by 1 base and J by 7 bases. In germline, CDR1 is SGHAT, CDR2 FQNNGV. The CDR3 spans 15 residues. CDR3 nucleotide sequence: TGTGCCAGCAGCTTAGTGCCAGGGGGAGTATGGGAGCAGTACTTC. Encoded protein: CASSLVPGGVWEQYF.

This sequence joins TRBV5-1 and TRBJ2-1; D gene uncertain. There are 11 residues in the CDR3. Germline lookup yields CDR1 SGHRS and CDR2 YFSETQ. The V end was cut by 4 bases, the J end by 9 bases, with 8 bases between. The CDR3 DNA reads TGCGCCAGCAGCCAACTCGGTGAGCAGTTCTTC. Amino acid sequence: CASSQLGEQFF.

The chain joins TRBV27 to TRBJ2-1; 10 bases are shared with TRBD2. V lost 0 bases, J lost 7 bases, and 9 bases stayed unmatched. The CDR3 length is 17 residues. CDR1 is MNHEY, CDR2 SMNVEV, per germline (reference sequence). CDR3 coding DNA: TGTGCCAGCAGTTTATCGGCCTTAGCGGGGGGAGGGAATGAGCAGTTCTTC. This encodes CASSLSALAGGGNEQFF.